Shown below are 30 T cell receptor beta chains from a single sample sequenced in a study of blood T cells in healthy people across ages. PCR was performed a second time for 7 to 11 cycles using a sample-barcoded 5' primer and a J-beta primer mix. TCRdb redid the calling of the 5' RACE reads with MiXCR, one entry per CDR3 protein. The sample holds some 890,000 distinct CDR3 sequences; 25% to 30% are singletons and the top ten take roughly 10%. This sample also belongs to another study, concerning T cells of mothers and their children.

What was sequenced was blood. The receptors stem from a woman aged 35 to 49 in good health.

This clonotype was found many times. In DNA, the CDR3 is TGCAGTGCTAGAGATCCGGTTACGCGTGGCTACACCTTC. Translating it yields CSARDPVTRGYTF. The V gene is TRBV20-1, the J gene TRBJ1-2; D not resolved. Trimming removed 0 bases from V and 7 bases from J, with 12 bases in between. CDR1 is DFQATT and CDR2 is SNEGSKA in the germline V gene (reference sequence). The CDR3 sequence is 13 residues long.

This clonotype was recorded at least ten times. This chain connects TRBV6-5 to TRBJ2-5; tentative D call: TRBD2 (5 bases). The CDR3 is 16 amino acids. The V end lost 5 bases, the J end lost 6 bases, and 22 bases lay between the germline ends. Germline V gives CDR1 MNHEY, CDR2 SVGAGI. For the CDR3, the DNA is TGTGCCAGCAGTCCGGCTCGGACGGGGTCTATGCAGACCCAGTACTTC. Translated: CASSPARTGSMQTQYF.

CDR3 DNA sequence: TGTGCCAGCAGCCAAAAACAGGGGGCTAGCAATCAGCCCCAGCATTTT. Translated: CASSQKQGASNQPQHF. The chain carries TRBV27 and TRBJ1-5; 9 bases map to TRBD1. CDR3 size: 16 residues. J was trimmed by 0 bases and V by 6 bases; bases with no gene match: 6. Per the germline V gene, CDR1 is MNHEY and CDR2 is SMNVEV (reference sequence).

This clonotype was observed many times. The V and J genes are TRBV10-3 and TRBJ2-7; D is undetermined. The CDR3 is 16 residues long. Trimming cost V 3 bases and J 2 bases, with 17 bases left between them. CDR1 is ENHRY, CDR2 SYGVKD, per germline. CDR3 nucleotide sequence: TGTGCCATCAGTGACCCAGCTCGATCAAGGACCTACGAGCAGTACTTC. Residues: CAISDPARSRTYEQYF.

The table lists this clonotype with a few counts. This chain uses TRBV15 with TRBJ2-3; D ambiguous. Germline-derived CDR1 and CDR2 are LNHNV and YYDKDF (reference sequence). The CDR3 sequence is 14 residues long. V was cut by 1 base and J by 4 bases, with 9 bases left in between. CDR3 in amino acids: CATSRAPRSDTQYF. The CDR3 DNA is TGTGCCACCAGCAGAGCTCCCAGATCAGATACGCAGTATTTT.

The rearrangement links TRBV28 to TRBJ1-1; D remains unclear. V was clipped by 5 bases and J by 5 bases, with 12 bases between them. The CDR3 runs 13 residues. The germline V gene has CDR1 MDHEN and CDR2 SYDVKM. CDR3 amino acids: CASSQVIVTEAFF. CDR3 DNA sequence: TGTGCCAGCAGTCAGGTAATTGTGACTGAAGCTTTCTTT.

This clonotype has more than one count but fewer than ten. This rearrangement joins TRBV27 to TRBJ1-1; TRBD1 matches 8 bases. This CDR3 is built from 15 residues. Germline V gene sequence: CDR1 MNHEY, CDR2 SMNVEV (reference sequence). V was clipped by 5 bases and J by 2 bases; unmatched bases: 7. CDR3 nucleotide sequence: TGTGCCAGCAGTGTAGACAGGGGACTAAACACTGAAGCTTTCTTT. As protein: CASSVDRGLNTEAFF.

The chain carries TRBV5-1 and TRBJ1-4; no clear D gene. Germline CDR1 is SGHRS and CDR2 is YFSETQ. This CDR3 comprises 14 residues. The V and J ends lost 7 bases and 3 bases respectively, with 13 bases between them. CDR3 in amino acids: CASALTSPNEKLFF. The CDR3 DNA is TGCGCCAGCGCCTTGACCTCACCTAATGAAAAACTGTTTTTT.

This clonotype has just a few counts. J is TRBJ1-6 and V is TRBV7-3; 7 bases agree with TRBD1. This CDR3 comprises 15 residues. The V segment lost 11 bases and the J segment 2 bases; nucleotides outside the gene matches: 9. The germline gives CDR1 SGHTA, CDR2 FQGTGA. In DNA form, the CDR3 reads TGTGCCTCCGGAAGGGGGCCGCCCTATAATTCACCCCTCCACTTT. Amino acid sequence: CASGRGPPYNSPLHF.

Worth noting for this clonotype: An end of the junction differs from the germline gene, which may be a read error. The rearrangement joins TRBV4-1 to TRBJ2-5; no clear D. Per germline, CDR1 MGHRA and CDR2 YSYEKL. The CDR3 consists of 14 residues. CDR3 loop: CASSLRILRETQYF. For the CDR3, the DNA is TGTGCCAGCAGCCTAAGGATACTCCGGGAGACCCAGTACTTC.

About this clonotype: A read error may be the cause here, since a much bigger clone is one base away. The V and J genes are TRBV12-3 or TRBV12-4 and TRBJ2-1, with 7 bases identical to TRBD1. The length of the CDR3 is 12 residues. The V gene end was trimmed by 5 bases and the J gene end by 11 bases; junction bases not matched to a gene: 6. CDR3 amino acids: CASSLQGVKQFF. In DNA, the CDR3 is TGTGCCAGCAGTCTCCAGGGGGTCAAGCAGTTCTTC.

This CDR3 reads CASSESAATDEAFF. The CDR3 DNA is TGTGCCAGCAGTGAGTCGGCCGCGACGGATGAAGCTTTCTTT. V gene TRBV6-2 or TRBV6-3 combines with J gene TRBJ1-1; no firm D call. Trimming stripped 5 bases from V and 7 bases from J, with 17 bases between. CDR1 MNHEY and CDR2 SVGEGT come from the germline V gene. The CDR3 spans 14 residues.

J is TRBJ2-3 and V is TRBV19; the match to TRBD1 covers 8 bases. The ends lost 6 bases at V and 5 bases at J; junction bases unmatched: 4. CDR1 and CDR2 (germline): LNHDA, SQIVND (reference sequence). The CDR3 contains 13 residues. CDR3 loop: CASRNTGGDTQYF. CDR3 DNA sequence: TGTGCCAGTAGGAATACAGGGGGAGATACGCAGTATTTT.

This clonotype showed up many times. V and J are TRBV7-9 and TRBJ2-7; maybe TRBD1 (5 bases). Germline assignment: CDR1 SEHNR and CDR2 FQNEAQ (reference sequence). This CDR3 spans 15 amino acids. V lost 5 bases, J lost 2 bases, and 16 bases lay in between. The CDR3 is CASSQRIGEAYEQYF. The CDR3, as DNA: TGTGCCAGCAGCCAGCGTATAGGGGAAGCCTACGAGCAGTACTTC.

V usage is TRBV28 and J usage is TRBJ2-3; D call uncertain. V lost 7 bases and J lost 4, with 12 bases in between. The length of the CDR3 is 13 residues. Germline V lookup: CDR1 MDHEN, CDR2 SYDVKM. CDR3 amino acids: CASTTNPSDTQYF. CDR3 bases: TGTGCCAGCACGACCAATCCGTCAGATACGCAGTATTTT. The complete variable domain, with remaining parts taken from reference TRBV28 and TRBJ2-3, reads DVKVTQSSRYLVKRTGEKVFLECVQDMDHENMFWYRQDPGLGLRLIYFSYDVKMKEKGDIPEGYSVSREKKERFSLILESASTNQTSMYLCASTTNPSDTQYFGPGTRLTVL.

About this clonotype: Since a much larger clone is just one base distant, this may be a read error. The chain uses TRBV6-1 and TRBJ2-3; 8 bases fit TRBD1. This CDR3 contains 14 residues. Per the germline V gene, CDR1 is MNHNS and CDR2 is SASEGT. In DNA, the CDR3 is TGTGTCAGCAGTGTATGGACAGGGACCGATACGCAGTATTTT. Translated: CVSSVWTGTDTQYF.

CDR3 nucleotide sequence: TGTGCCTCAACCGGGACTAGCGGCCACGAGCAGTACTTC. As protein: CASTGTSGHEQYF. This chain uses TRBV30 with TRBJ2-7; 11 nucleotides line up with TRBD2. The CDR3 has 13 amino acids. V trimming: 7 bases; J trimming: 5 bases; junction bases outside the gene matches: 7. Germline V lookup: CDR1 GTSNPN, CDR2 SVGIG (reference sequence).

This clonotype was found many times. The chain is built from TRBV6-5 and TRBJ1-2; perhaps TRBD1 as D (6 bases). The CDR3 is 13 amino acids. Germline V gene data show CDR1 as MNHEY and CDR2 as SVGAGI. The germline V and J ends were trimmed by 6 bases and 2 bases, with 10 bases remaining between them. CDR3 region: CASRWTENYGYTF. The CDR3 DNA is TGTGCCAGCAGATGGACAGAGAACTATGGCTACACCTTC.

This clonotype was seen more than once but under ten times. The gene calls are TRBV28 and TRBJ2-7; D may be TRBD2 (5 bases). Looked up from germline, CDR1 is MDHEN and CDR2 is SYDVKM. V was cut by 10 bases and J by 2 bases, with 18 bases left in between. CDR3 size: 14 residues. CDR3 DNA: TGTGCCATACAAACTTCGGGGAAAACCTACGAGCAGTACTTC. It encodes CAIQTSGKTYEQYF.

The chain carries TRBV7-2 and TRBJ2-5, with 12 nucleotides matching TRBD1. CDR3 length: 15 amino acids. The ends lost 6 bases at V and 5 bases at J; junction bases unmatched: 7. Per the germline V gene, CDR1 is SGHTA and CDR2 is FQGNSA. CDR3 in DNA: TGTGCCAGCAGGGGAGGGACAGGGGGCAGGGAGACCCAGTACTTC. Its protein product is CASRGGTGGRETQYF.

This clonotype was detected many times. The gene calls are TRBV28 and TRBJ2-7; perhaps D is TRBD1 or TRBD2 (5 bases each). Trimming stripped 6 bases from V and 2 bases from J, with 20 bases between. CDR1 MDHEN and CDR2 SYDVKM come from the germline V gene. The CDR3 loop spans 16 amino acids. CDR3 region: CASRMGSGTGAYEQYF. The CDR3 region has the DNA TGTGCCAGCAGGATGGGATCCGGGACCGGAGCCTACGAGCAGTACTTC. Complete variable domain (other parts from reference TRBV28 and TRBJ2-7): DVKVTQSSRYLVKRTGEKVFLECVQDMDHENMFWYRQDPGLGLRLIYFSYDVKMKEKGDIPEGYSVSREKKERFSLILESASTNQTSMYLCASRMGSGTGAYEQYFGPGTRLTVT.

This clonotype has just a few counts. The chain joins TRBV7-9 to TRBJ2-5, with TRBD1 identical over 9 bases. The DNA end lines up better with TRBJ2-7; the J call may be wrong. This CDR3 is 16 amino acids long. Germline V gene sequence: CDR1 SEHNR, CDR2 FQNEAQ (reference sequence). The CDR3 reads CASSSLYRDRDYEQYF. As DNA, the CDR3 is TGTGCCAGCAGCAGCTTATATCGGGACAGGGACTACGAGCAGTACTTC.

The chain combines TRBV5-1 with TRBJ1-6; D call uncertain. Germline lookup yields CDR1 SGHRS and CDR2 YFSETQ. Trimming shortened V by 4 bases and J by 10 bases, and 12 bases separated the two germline ends. This CDR3 is 13 amino acids long. CDR3 sequence (DNA): TGCGCCAGCAGCAACACCAAGGGATCACCCCTCCACTTT. It translates to CASSNTKGSPLHF.

Remarks on this clonotype: Its ends do not fully match the called genes, so a read error is possible. The rearrangement links TRBV28 to TRBJ2-2; 11 bases match TRBD1. CDR3 size: 14 residues. CDR1 is MDHEN and CDR2 is SYDVKM in the germline V gene. CDR3 DNA sequence: TGTGCCAGCAGTTTGGACAGGGGGCTTGGGGAGCGGTTTTTT. Protein sequence: CASSLDRGLGERFF. The whole variable domain, filled in from reference TRBV28 and TRBJ2-2, reads DVKVTQSSRYLVKRTGEKVFLECVQDMDHENMFWYRQDPGLGLRLIYFSYDVKMKEKGDIPEGYSVSREKKERFSLILESASTNQTSMYLCASSLDRGLGERFFGEGSRLTVL.

Worth noting for this clonotype: One end of the junction is discordant with germline, which a read error may explain. The rearrangement links TRBV12-3 or TRBV12-4 to TRBJ2-3; no clear D gene. The CDR3 totals 13 residues. Here the CDR3 reads CAGSPGPPDTQYF. DNA for the CDR3: TGTGCCGGCAGCCCCGGGCCCCCAGATACGCAGTATTTT.

This clonotype appeared a few times. This chain links TRBV12-3 or TRBV12-4 with TRBJ2-5, with 12 bases that match TRBD2. This CDR3 is 15 amino acids long. Losses at the gene ends were 2 bases for V and 3 bases for J; bases not matched to a gene: 1. The CDR3 sequence is CASSLRTSGEETQYF. CDR3 in DNA: TGTGCCAGCAGTTTACGGACTAGCGGGGAAGAGACCCAGTACTTC.

This clonotype has more than one count but fewer than ten. The rearrangement uses TRBV15 and TRBJ2-7; possibly TRBD1 for D (6 bases). Germline-derived CDR1 and CDR2 are LNHNV and YYDKDF (reference sequence). V was trimmed by 0 bases and J by 2 bases, leaving 23 bases between them. The CDR3 totals 19 residues. CDR3 coding DNA: TGTGCCACCAGCAGAGAAGGGACATCCCTCTGGATTGAACCCTACGAGCAGTACTTC. Its translation is CATSREGTSLWIEPYEQYF.

This clonotype was seen repeatedly, ten times or more. The chain combines TRBV9 with TRBJ2-3; 7 nucleotides agree with TRBD2. The CDR3 sequence is 15 residues long. The V gene end was trimmed by 2 bases and the J gene end by 0 bases; junction bases not matched to a gene: 3. CDR1 and CDR2 (germline): SGDLS, YYNGEE. The CDR3 DNA reads TGTGCCAGCAGCGTTTGGGGGGGAAGCACAGATACGCAGTATTTT. This encodes CASSVWGGSTDTQYF.

In regard to this clonotype: One junction end does not reproduce the germline sequence, and a read error may be involved. The chain is built from TRBV7-6 and TRBJ1-4; TRBD1 aligns across 7 bases. Per the germline V gene, CDR1 is SGHVS and CDR2 is FNYEAQ. The length of the CDR3 is 16 residues. The CDR3 DNA follows: TGTGCCAGCAGCCCTAGACAGGGTGGGACTAATGAAAAACGGTTTTTT. The encoded protein is CASSPRQGGTNEKRFF.

This clonotype was seen just once. This chain uses TRBV18 with TRBJ1-1; D is uncertain. The CDR3 length is 14 residues. V dropped 6 bases and J dropped 1 base, with 12 bases sitting between them. From germline, CDR1 is KGHSH and CDR2 LQKENI. The CDR3 loop reads CASSSSRGNTEAFF. As DNA, the CDR3 is TGTGCCAGCTCTTCTAGCCGGGGGAACACTGAAGCTTTCTTT.